This TCR beta chain was obtained from a study of shared clonotypes between healthy human individuals. As for the study in general: For every donor, three CD4 naive, three CD4 memory, two CD8 naive and one CD8 memory plates were used. Findings and limits, study-wide: Researchers found naive subsets generally carried larger estimated richness than memory subsets.

This clone has at least ten counts. Its specificity is not known. TCRdb keeps only in-frame clones here, not all; method: immunoSEQ multiplex PCR. Of about 680,000 clones in the sample, around 72% were seen once. Germline lookup yields CDR1 MGHRA and CDR2 YSYEKL. J lost 7 bases, V lost 6 bases, and 11 bases had no gene match. CDR3 length: 15 amino acids. The rearrangement links TRBV4-1 to TRBJ1-2, with 10 bases that match TRBD1. The sequence was obtained from a woman in her 30s in good health. Sequencing was carried out using memory CD4+ T cells sorted from blood. Subset denoted: CD45RA-negative fraction. CDR3 loop: CASSSGTGALRGYTF. The CDR3 DNA is TGCGCCAGCAGTTCCGGGACAGGGGCACTCCGTGGCTACACCTTC.